This T cell receptor beta chain was captured by sequencing in a study of CD8+ T cells in alopecia areata. Study-wide findings and caveats: Higher clonality was seen in lesional scalp than in normal scalp, especially in alopecia totalis/universalis.

Germline V lookup: CDR1 SGDLS, CDR2 YYNGEE. CDR3 size: 14 residues. Losses at the gene ends were 3 bases for V and 10 bases for J; bases not matched to a gene: 7. RNA was isolated and reverse transcribed to cDNA, the sequencing template. Measured with immunoSEQ multiplex PCR; TCRdb has only the in-frame clones, and not every one. The sample has under 200,000 clones, around 71% seen once; the top ten hold about 0.94%. On this clone: The target antigen is unknown.

This sample's treatment: oral pan-JAK inhibitor, 5-10 mg twice daily. This chain joins TRBV9 and TRBJ1-4; TRBD1 aligns across 9 bases. The sequence derives from a human donor with alopecia areata. The specimen was CD4+ T cells sorted from blood, collected at week 4, from a patient treated with tofacitinib. The CDR3 DNA sequence: TGTGCCAGCAGCGGGACAGGGGTCGGTGGAAAACTGTTTTTT. Its protein product is CASSGTGVGGKLFF.